Listed below are T cell receptor beta chains from one sample, sequenced in a study of blood T cell repertoires in COVID-19. Only in-frame clones appear in the TCRdb table, and some are missing; sequencing was by immunoSEQ multiplex PCR. The table includes just over 650,000 clones, approximately 90% detected once. The sequencing sample was made of peripheral blood. These receptors were taken from a woman under 30 with acute or convalescent COVID-19. The CDR3 runs from the conserved cysteine through the conserved F or W. A D gene is named only where the DNA matches it firmly. The listing skips clone size in some rows; elsewhere it reads once, few, many or a size class.

d_call j_call v_call clone_size cdr3_nt cdr3_aa
TRBD2 TRBJ2-2 TRBV5-5 NA TGTGCCAGCAGCTTGGGGCTAGCGGGGGGATCAAACACCGGGGAGCTGTTTTTT CASSLGLAGGSNTGELFF
NA TRBJ1-4 TRBV6-1 NA TGTGCCAGCAGTGAAGCGCGACACTCCTTTAAGGTTTTT CASSEARHSFKVF
NA TRBJ1-3 TRBV12-5 NA TGTGCTAGTGGTTTCCTCGAGGGCGGTGGAAACACCATATATTTT CASGFLEGGGNTIYF
NA TRBJ1-2 TRBV9 few TGTGCCAGCAGCGACAGGGACTATGGCTACACCTTC CASSDRDYGYTF
NA TRBJ2-3 TRBV27 NA TGTGCCAGCAGTTCTCTCGGCGGGGGCCTCACAGATACGCAGTATTTT CASSSLGGGLTDTQYF
NA TRBJ2-2 TRBV15 NA TGTGCCACCAGCAGGACCCAGGCGAACACCGGGGAGCTGTTTTTT CATSRTQANTGELFF
TRBD2 TRBJ2-3 TRBV18 NA TGTGCCAGCTCACCCGCCCTCTTAGCGGGGGGCTTCACAGATACGCAGTATTTT CASSPALLAGGFTDTQYF
TRBD2 TRBJ2-3 TRBV4-2 NA TGTGCCAGCAGTCACCCTATGGAGCGGGGAAACTTAGTTACAGATACGCAGTATTTT CASSHPMERGNLVTDTQYF
TRBD2 TRBJ2-3 TRBV5-6 few TGTGCCAGCAGCGACCCCTCAGCGGGGCCGACAGATACGCAGTATTTT CASSDPSAGPTDTQYF
NA TRBJ1-2 TRBV19 NA TGTGCCAGTACCCACCCTTGGGCTCAGGGGAACTCGCCCTCCTATGGCTACACCTTC CASTHPWAQGNSPSYGYTF
NA TRBJ2-3 TRBV13 NA TGTGCCAGCAGCTCACAGAAGACAGATACGCAGTATTTT CASSSQKTDTQYF
TRBD2 TRBJ2-5 TRBV6-2/TRBV6-3 once TGTGCCAGCAGTTCCGTGTTGGCGGGGGGGGAGACCCAGTACTTC CASSSVLAGGETQYF
TRBD1 TRBJ1-1 TRBV30 NA TGTGCCTGGAGTACATACAGGGGGCTGAACACTGAAGCTTTCTTT CAWSTYRGLNTEAFF
NA TRBJ1-3 TRBV5-4 NA TGTGCCAGCAGCAACAGGGCTGGAAACACCATATATTTT CASSNRAGNTIYF
TRBD1 TRBJ1-5 TRBV7-2 NA TGTGCCAGCAGCCTGGACAGGGGCGGCAATCAGCCCCAGCATTTT CASSLDRGGNQPQHF
TRBD1 TRBJ1-5 TRBV2 NA TGTGCCAGCAGTGCGGCAGGGGGTAATCAGCCCCAGCATTTT CASSAAGGNQPQHF
NA TRBJ1-4 TRBV9 NA TGTGCCAGCAGTCCGGGAGAAAAACTGTTTTTT CASSPGEKLFF
NA TRBJ1-2 TRBV12-5 NA TGTGCTAGTGGTTTGGTACTGGGGGGGCGTCACTATGGCTACACCTTC CASGLVLGGRHYGYTF
TRBD1 TRBJ2-7 TRBV5-1 NA TGCGCCAGCAGCTTCGTGACAGGGGCCTACGAGCAGTACTTC CASSFVTGAYEQYF
NA TRBJ1-2 TRBV7-2 once TGTGCCAGCAGCTTAGCACAGAGCTACACCTTC CASSLAQSYTF
NA TRBJ1-4 TRBV5-5 NA TGTGCCAGCAGCCCGGGGTATAGAGATGAAAAACTGTTTTTT CASSPGYRDEKLFF
TRBD2 TRBJ2-7 TRBV9 NA TGTGCCAGCAGCGTATCTAGCGGCCCCTACGAGCAGTACTTC CASSVSSGPYEQYF
TRBD2 TRBJ2-7 TRBV15 NA TGTGCCACCAGCGGCACTAGCGGGGGGGCCTACGAGCAGTACTTC CATSGTSGGAYEQYF
NA TRBJ1-5 TRBV12-3/TRBV12-4 once TGTGCCAGCAGTTTATTTAGTCAGCCCCAGCATTTT CASSLFSQPQHF
NA TRBJ2-3 TRBV27 NA TGTGCCAGCAGTTTAGGGGCCGTGGATACGCAGTATTTT CASSLGAVDTQYF
TRBD1 TRBJ1-2 TRBV6-2/TRBV6-3 NA TGTGCCAGCAGCCCAACAGGGGGCCCTGGGGGGGGCTACACCTTC CASSPTGGPGGGYTF
NA TRBJ1-1 TRBV10-2 NA TGCGCCCCTCCGGGGGGGAACACTGAAGCTTTCTTT CAPPGGNTEAFF
TRBD1 TRBJ1-3 TRBV9 once TGTGCCAGCAGCGTCGGACAGGGAACCTCTGGAAACACCATATATTTT CASSVGQGTSGNTIYF
TRBD2 TRBJ2-3 TRBV7-2 NA TGTGCCAGCAGCTCCCTAGCGGGGGGCACAGATACGCAGTATTTT CASSSLAGGTDTQYF